These 12 T cell receptor beta chains came from one sample sequenced in a study of cytomegalovirus exposure and HLA in healthy donors. The repertoire was sequenced with immunoSEQ multiplex PCR; TCRdb's copy has only in-frame clones and lacks some. This sample has approximately 220,000 clones, with 90% to 95% found just once. Sequencing was done on a sample of PBMCs. The receptors were sampled from a young woman in good health and CMV-seronegative.

The gene calls are TRBV5-1 and TRBJ2-7; D remains ambiguous. Germline CDR1 SGHRS, CDR2 YFSETQ. The CDR3 has 16 amino acids. V was cut by 0 bases and J by 1 base, with 14 bases left in between. The CDR3 region is CASSLGGNYPSYEQYF. The CDR3 nucleotides are TGCGCCAGCAGCTTGGGTGGCAACTACCCTTCCTACGAGCAGTACTTC.

The V gene is TRBV6-5, the J gene TRBJ2-3, with a possible D match to TRBD1 (5 bases). Deletions cut 5 bases from V and 0 bases from J, with 12 bases between. Per germline, CDR1 MNHEY and CDR2 SVGAGI. CDR3 length equals 15 residues. The CDR3 region has the DNA TGTGCCAGCAGTAAAGGACACTCTAGCACAGATACGCAGTATTTT. Encoded protein: CASSKGHSSTDTQYF.

V is TRBV6-1 and J is TRBJ1-5, with D hard to call. Germline CDR1 reads MNHNS; CDR2 reads SASEGT. V lost 6 bases and J 6 bases, leaving 15 bases between the germline ends. The CDR3 extends over 14 amino acids. For the CDR3, the DNA is TGTGCCAGCAGCGCTTCAGGAGGAGGTCAGCCCCAGCATTTT. It yields the protein CASSASGGGQPQHF.

J is TRBJ1-5 and V is TRBV2; 9 nucleotides agree with TRBD1. The germline V gene has CDR1 SNHLY and CDR2 FYNNEI. The CDR3 covers 13 residues. J lost 5 bases, V lost 7 bases, and 3 bases had no gene match. The chain's CDR3 is CASTRTGDQPQHF. The CDR3 DNA follows: TGTGCCAGCACCCGGACAGGGGATCAGCCCCAGCATTTT.

This chain connects TRBV29-1 to TRBJ2-2; D gene unclear. V was pared by 8 bases and J by 6 bases, with 10 bases between. The CDR3 runs to 11 residues. Looked up from germline, CDR1 is SQVTM and CDR2 is ANQGSEA. Here the CDR3 DNA reads TGCAGCTATTTTTCAGCCGGGGAGCTGTTTTTT. Amino acids: CSYFSAGELFF.

This rearrangement joins TRBV2 to TRBJ2-7; TRBD1 matches 8 bases. V was clipped by 4 bases and J by 3 bases; unmatched bases: 5. The CDR3 extends over 14 amino acids. Germline CDR1 is SNHLY and CDR2 is FYNNEI. The CDR3 nucleotides read TGTGCCAGCAGTGTGACAGGGGATCTCTACGAGCAGTACTTC. Translated: CASSVTGDLYEQYF. The full variable domain, rest sourced from reference TRBV2 and TRBJ2-7, is EPEVTQTPSHQVTQMGQEVILRCVPISNHLYFYWYRQILGQKVEFLVSFYNNEISEKSEIFDDQFSVERPDGSNFTLKIRSTKLEDSAMYFCASSVTGDLYEQYFGPGTRLTVT.

V usage is TRBV5-8 and J usage is TRBJ2-7; weak D call: TRBD1 (5 bases). V shed 5 bases and J shed 5 bases, with 11 bases lying between them. The CDR3 has 12 amino acids. Germline V gene sequence: CDR1 SGHTS, CDR2 YDEGEE. This chain's CDR3 is CASRPTGHEQYF. DNA for the CDR3: TGTGCCAGCAGACCCACAGGACACGAGCAGTACTTC. Looking up the rest from reference TRBV5-8 and TRBJ2-7 gives the full variable domain: EAGVTQSPTHLIKTRGQQATLRCSPISGHTSVYWYQQALGLGLQFLLWYDEGEERNRGNFPPRFSGRQFPNYSSELNVNALELEDSALYLCASRPTGHEQYFGPGTRLTVT.

The chain couples TRBV4-2 to TRBJ2-3; D is uncertain. Trimming stripped 1 base from V and 2 bases from J, with 10 bases between. This CDR3 is 15 amino acids long. CDR1 and CDR2 from the germline V gene are LGHNA and YNFKEQ. The CDR3 DNA sequence: TGTGCCAGCAGCCAAGTCAAATCAAACACAGATACGCAGTATTTT. It is translated as CASSQVKSNTDTQYF.

The gene calls are TRBV5-8 and TRBJ1-2, with D uncertain. The CDR3 has 13 residues. The germline V and J ends were trimmed by 0 bases and 2 bases, with 5 bases remaining between them. Germline assignment: CDR1 SGHTS and CDR2 YDEGEE. The DNA for the CDR3 is TGTGCCAGCAGCTTGGACCAGAACTATGGCTACACCTTC. Its protein product is CASSLDQNYGYTF.

The chain combines TRBV6-1 with TRBJ2-3; 8 nucleotides match TRBD1. The J segment lost 4 bases and the V segment lost 7 bases, leaving 10 bases of the junction unmatched. The length of the CDR3 is 15 residues. Germline CDR1 MNHNS, CDR2 SASEGT. In DNA, the CDR3 is TGTGCCAGCAAACAGGGACAGGCAACCCCAGATACGCAGTATTTT. Residues: CASKQGQATPDTQYF.

The chain is built from TRBV30 and TRBJ2-2; 10 nucleotides agree with TRBD2. There are 20 residues in the CDR3. CDR1 and CDR2 (germline): GTSNPN, SVGIG (reference sequence). V lost 0 bases, J lost 6 bases, and 19 bases stayed unmatched. CDR3 coding DNA: TGTGCCTGGAGTGTACTTTCTAGCGGGAGAGTATCATCGTATCCCGGGGAGCTGTTTTTT. Its protein is CAWSVLSSGRVSSYPGELFF. The full variable domain, completed using reference TRBV30 and TRBJ2-2, is SQTIHQWPATLVQPVGSPLSLECTVEGTSNPNLYWYRQAAGRGLQLLFYSVGIGQISSEVPQNLSASRPQDRQFILSSKKLLLSDSGFYLCAWSVLSSGRVSSYPGELFFGEGSRLTVL.

This rearrangement joins TRBV6-5 to TRBJ1-4, with a possible D match to TRBD1 (5 bases). This CDR3 contains 15 residues. Germline V gene sequence: CDR1 MNHEY, CDR2 SVGAGI. V was clipped by 6 bases and J by 8 bases, with 19 bases between them. CDR3 sequence reads: CASRPNRSGGEKLFF. DNA for the CDR3: TGTGCCAGCAGACCTAACAGGTCCGGAGGGGAAAAACTGTTTTTT.